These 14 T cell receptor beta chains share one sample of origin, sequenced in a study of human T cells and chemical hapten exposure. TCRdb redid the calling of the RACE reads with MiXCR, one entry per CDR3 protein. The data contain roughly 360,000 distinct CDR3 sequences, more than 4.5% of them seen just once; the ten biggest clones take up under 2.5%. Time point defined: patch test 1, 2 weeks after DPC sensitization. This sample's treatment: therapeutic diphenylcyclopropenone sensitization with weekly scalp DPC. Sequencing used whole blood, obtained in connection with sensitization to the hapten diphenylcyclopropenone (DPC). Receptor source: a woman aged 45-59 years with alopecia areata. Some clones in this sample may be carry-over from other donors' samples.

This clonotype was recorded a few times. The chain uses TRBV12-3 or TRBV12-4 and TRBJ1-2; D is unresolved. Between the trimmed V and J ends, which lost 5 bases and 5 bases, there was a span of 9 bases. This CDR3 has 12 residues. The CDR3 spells CASSRWQYGYTF. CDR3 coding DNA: TGTGCCAGCAGTCGGTGGCAATATGGCTACACCTTC.

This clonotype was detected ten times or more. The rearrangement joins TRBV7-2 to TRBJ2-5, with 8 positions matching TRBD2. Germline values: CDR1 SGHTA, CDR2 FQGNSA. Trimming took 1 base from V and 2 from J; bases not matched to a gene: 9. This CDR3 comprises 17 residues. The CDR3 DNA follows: TGTGCCAGCAGCTTAGGTCCGCGCGGGGGGAAGCAAGAGACCCAGTACTTC. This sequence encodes CASSLGPRGGKQETQYF.

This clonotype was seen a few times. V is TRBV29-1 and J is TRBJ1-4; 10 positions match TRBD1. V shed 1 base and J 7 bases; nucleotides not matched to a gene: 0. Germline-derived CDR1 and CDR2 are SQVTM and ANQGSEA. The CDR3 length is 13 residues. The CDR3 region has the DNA TGCAGCGTTGAAGGGACAGGGGGTGAAAAACTGTTTTTT. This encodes CSVEGTGGEKLFF.

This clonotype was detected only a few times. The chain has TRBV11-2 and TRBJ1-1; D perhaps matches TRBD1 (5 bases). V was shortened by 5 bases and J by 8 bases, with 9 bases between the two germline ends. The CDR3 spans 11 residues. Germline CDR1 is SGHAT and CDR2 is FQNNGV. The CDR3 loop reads CASSTAGEAFF. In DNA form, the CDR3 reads TGTGCCAGCAGCACAGCAGGGGAAGCTTTCTTT.

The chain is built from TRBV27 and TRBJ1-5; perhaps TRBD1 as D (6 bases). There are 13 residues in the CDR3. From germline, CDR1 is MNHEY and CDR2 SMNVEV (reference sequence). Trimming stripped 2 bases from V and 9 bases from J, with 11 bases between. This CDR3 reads CASSLGGAGPQHF. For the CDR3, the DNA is TGTGCCAGCAGTTTAGGGGGCGCGGGGCCCCAGCATTTT.

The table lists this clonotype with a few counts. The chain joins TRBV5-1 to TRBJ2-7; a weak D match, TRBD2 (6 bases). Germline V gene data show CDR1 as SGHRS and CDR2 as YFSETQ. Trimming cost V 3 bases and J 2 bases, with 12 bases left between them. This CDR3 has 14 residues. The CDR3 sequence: CASSSRDSPYEQYF. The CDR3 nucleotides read TGCGCCAGCAGCTCCCGGGACTCACCCTACGAGCAGTACTTC.

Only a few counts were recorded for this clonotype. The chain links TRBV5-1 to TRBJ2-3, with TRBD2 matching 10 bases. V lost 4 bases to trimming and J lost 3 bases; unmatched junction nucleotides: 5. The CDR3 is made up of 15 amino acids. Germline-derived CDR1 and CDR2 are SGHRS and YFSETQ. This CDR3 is CASSEGLATTDTQYF. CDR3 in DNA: TGCGCCAGCAGCGAGGGACTAGCGACAACAGATACGCAGTATTTT.

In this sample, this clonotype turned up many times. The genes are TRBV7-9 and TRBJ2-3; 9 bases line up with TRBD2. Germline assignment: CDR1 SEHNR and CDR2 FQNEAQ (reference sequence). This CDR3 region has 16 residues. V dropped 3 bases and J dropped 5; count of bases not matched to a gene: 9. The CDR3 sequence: CASSFTPGLAGDTQYF. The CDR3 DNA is TGTGCCAGCAGCTTTACGCCGGGACTAGCAGGAGATACGCAGTATTTT.

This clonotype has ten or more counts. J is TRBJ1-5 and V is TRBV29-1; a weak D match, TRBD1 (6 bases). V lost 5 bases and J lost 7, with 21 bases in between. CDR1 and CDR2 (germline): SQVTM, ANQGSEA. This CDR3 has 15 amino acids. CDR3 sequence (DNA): TGCAGCGTTTCCGAGGGGGTAGGGTTTCTGCAGCCCCAGCATTTT. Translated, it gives CSVSEGVGFLQPQHF.

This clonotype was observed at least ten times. CDR3 nucleotides: TGCAGCGTTCTCCGCACGGCTGAAGCTTTCTTT. It specifies CSVLRTAEAFF. V is TRBV29-1 and J is TRBJ1-1; D is unclear. Germline V lookup: CDR1 SQVTM, CDR2 ANQGSEA. V was pared by 5 bases and J by 6 bases, with 10 bases between. The CDR3 has 11 residues.

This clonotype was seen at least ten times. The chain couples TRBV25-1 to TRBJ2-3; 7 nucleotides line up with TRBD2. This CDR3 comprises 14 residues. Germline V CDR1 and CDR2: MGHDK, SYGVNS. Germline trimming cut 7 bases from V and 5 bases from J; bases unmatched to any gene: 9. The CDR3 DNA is TGTGCCAGCACCTGGGAGGGTAAAGGAGATACGCAGTATTTT. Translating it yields CASTWEGKGDTQYF.

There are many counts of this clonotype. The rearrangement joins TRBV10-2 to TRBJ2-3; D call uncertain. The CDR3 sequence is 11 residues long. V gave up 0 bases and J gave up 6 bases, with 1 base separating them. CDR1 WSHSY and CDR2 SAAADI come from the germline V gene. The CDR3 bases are TGCGCCAGCAGTGAGTCGGATACGCAGTATTTT. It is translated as CASSESDTQYF.

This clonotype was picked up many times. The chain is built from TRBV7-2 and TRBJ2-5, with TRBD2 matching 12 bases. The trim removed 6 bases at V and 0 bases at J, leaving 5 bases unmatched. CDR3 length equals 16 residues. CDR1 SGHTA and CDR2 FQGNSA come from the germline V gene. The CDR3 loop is CASRTSGGLYQETQYF. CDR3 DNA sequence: TGTGCCAGCAGGACTAGCGGGGGTCTGTACCAAGAGACCCAGTACTTC. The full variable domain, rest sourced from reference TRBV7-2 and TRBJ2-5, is GAGVSQSPSNKVTEKGKDVELRCDPISGHTALYWYRQSLGQGLEFLIYFQGNSAPDKSGLPSDRFSAERTGGSVSTLTIQRTQQEDSAVYLCASRTSGGLYQETQYFGPGTRLLVL.

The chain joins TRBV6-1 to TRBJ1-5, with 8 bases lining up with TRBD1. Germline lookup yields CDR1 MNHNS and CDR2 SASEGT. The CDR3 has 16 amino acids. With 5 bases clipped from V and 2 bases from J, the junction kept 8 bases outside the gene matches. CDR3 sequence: CASSNQGAVGNQPQHF. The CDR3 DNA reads TGTGCCAGCAGTAATCAGGGGGCCGTAGGCAATCAGCCCCAGCATTTT.